This note documents a single TCR beta chain sequence. Its antigen is currently unknown. This entry comes from a study of OX40 agonist ivuxolimab in advanced cancers. If patients had autoimmune disease history or systemic immunosuppression, they were excluded. The V end lost 4 bases, the J end lost 7 bases, and 23 bases lay between the germline ends. The CDR3 has 17 residues. Germline V gene data show CDR1 as SGHNT and CDR2 as YENEEA. Study-wide results and caveats: Both blood CD4+ and CD8+ T cells showed clonal growth by week 6 at 0.1 to 3.0 mg/kg.

Some clones are missing from TCRdb's copy, which holds only in-frame ones; the method was immunoSEQ multiplex PCR. This table has 65,000 to 80,000 clones, about 90% appearing once. This specimen was CD4+ or CD8+ T cells sorted from blood, taken in a trial of the OX40 agonist ivuxolimab. This chain joins TRBV11-3 and TRBJ2-1, with D possibly called TRBD1 or TRBD2 (6 bases each). This TCR was recovered from an adult with an advanced solid tumor such as melanoma, head and neck, liver or kidney cancer. The CDR3 region has the DNA TGTGCCAGCAGCTCGGGGACTTTGGGGGGCCAAAGGAATGAGCAGTTCTTC. As protein: CASSSGTLGGQRNEQFF. The full variable domain, in which reference TRBV11-3 and TRBJ2-1 provide the parts outside the CDR3, is EAGVVQSPRYKIIEKKQPVAFWCNPISGHNTLYWYLQNLGQGPELLIRYENEEAVDDSQLPKDRFSAERLKGVDSTLKIQPAELGDSAVYLCASSSGTLGGQRNEQFFGPGTRLTVL.